Reported below is one T cell receptor (beta chain). This clone was seen only a few times. Its antigen has not been determined. Within one base of it there is no much larger clone, and no base qualities were kept. Genomic DNA was extracted from sorted cells for sequencing of the TCRbeta CDR3 region. TCRbeta CDR3 regions were sequenced using the immunoSEQ Assay. In TCRdb, the immuneACCESS table is reduced to in-frame sequences with V and J assigned. These tables do not hold every clone; where another copy was compared, an unresolved V gene accounts for under half, and the others remain unexplained. Counted in this sample were around 30,000 clones; about four fifths of them appeared once. The ten largest clonotypes hold approximately 2.4% of the sample. These data belong to a study of OX40 agonist ivuxolimab in advanced cancers. About the full investigation: Ivuxolimab, which targeted the costimulatory receptor OX40 (CD134), was an agonistic, fully human IgG2 monoclonal antibody. Intravenous ivuxolimab was administered to patients every 2 weeks at six dose levels: 0.01, 0.1, 0.3, 1.5, 3 and 10 mg/kg. Of the 50 or so patients in dose escalation, some 20 had hepatocellular carcinoma, roughly 15 had melanoma, 9 had renal cell carcinoma and 9 had head and neck cancer. A male proportion of roughly 80% and a mean age of roughly 55 years, ranging from roughly 20 to 80, were recorded for the dose-escalation cohort. Patients were allowed to have had prior anti-PD-1, anti-PD-L1 or anti-CTLA-4 therapy, and 30% to 40% of the dose-escalation patients had been treated with checkpoint inhibitors. Partial responses occurred in three dose-escalation patients: two with cutaneous melanoma and one with hepatocellular carcinoma. Peripheral TCRbeta sequencing was intended to test whether TCR sequence diversity was altered and clonal T-cell expansion was caused by ivuxolimab. The paper covers the monotherapy dose-escalation part of the phase I ivuxolimab trial, which included N ≈ 57 patients. The investigation overall reported the following: In the 0.1-3.0 mg/kg groups, partial responders had among the lowest normalized peripheral clonal expansion, particularly in CD8+ T cells. The antigen specificity of the clonally expanded peripheral T cells was not determined. Low levels of normalized T-cell clonal expansion were also seen in some patients who did not respond. At doses of 0.1 to 3.0 mg/kg, clonal expansion of both CD4+ and CD8+ T cells in blood was seen between baseline and week 6. After ivuxolimab, expanded clones were on average more numerous among CD8+ T cells than among CD4+ T cells.

V sheds 5 bases and J sheds 0 bases, leaving 11 bases between their ends. The CDR3 contains 15 residues, cysteine and phenylalanine counted. Of all the DNA, just the CDR3 is kept, 45 bases in frame from base 1. CDR1 and CDR2 (SNHLY, FYNNEI) derive from the germline V gene. Patients with a history of autoimmune disease or receiving systemic immunosuppression were excluded from the trial. In every dose cohort, peripheral blood was drawn for TCR sequencing at baseline, cycle 4 day 1, and cycle 7 day 1. The samples were drawn from a first-in-human, open-label, multicenter phase I dose-escalation trial of ivuxolimab. Adults with locally advanced or metastatic head and neck squamous cell, hepatocellular, melanoma or renal cell carcinoma were enrolled in the trial. Before TCR sequencing, CD4+ T cells and CD8+ T cells were sorted from peripheral blood as separate populations.

Sequenced here: CD4+ or CD8+ T cells sorted from blood, sampled in a trial of the OX40 agonist ivuxolimab. This TCR derives from an adult with an advanced solid tumor such as melanoma, head and neck, liver or kidney cancer. The sequence joins TRBV2 to TRBJ1-3; the D gene lacks a confident call. The DNA sequence is given as TGTGCCAGCAGTCCACGACACTTCTCTGGAAACACCATATATTTT. Its protein is CASSPRHFSGNTIYF. The variable domain in full, with residues beyond the CDR3 obtained from the reference TRBV2 and TRBJ1-3 genes, is EPEVTQTPSHQVTQMGQEVILRCVPISNHLYFYWYRQILGQKVEFLVSFYNNEISEKSEIFDDQFSVERPDGSNFTLKIRSTKLEDSAMYFCASSPRHFSGNTIYFGEGSWLTVV.